The clone carrying this T cell receptor beta chain was recorded at least ten times. Its antigen is as yet unknown. Trimming removed 4 bases from V and 6 bases from J; junction bases left unmatched: 9. Germline V CDR1 and CDR2: SQVTM, ANQGSEA. CDR3 size: 13 residues. These data belong to a study of naive and memory T cell subsets. Study-wide results and limits: In naive cells, over 85% of TCR sequences were seen only once. There was no ground truth to check naive and memory subset results.

Four subsets defined by CD45RA and CD27 were sorted after CD3, CD4, CD8 and live/dead staining. Effector memory cells were sorted as CD45RA-CD27-, EMRA cells as CD45RA+CD27-. Both TRBC1 and TRBC2 were covered by a beta constant-region primer of two equimolar oligonucleotides. TCRdb fed the UMI-ligation and nested PCR reads into MiXCR, producing one record per CDR3 protein. This table has around 31,000 distinct CDR3 sequences, over 8.5% appearing once. The sequenced sample was effector memory CD4+ T cells from blood. The subset denotes: effector memory, CD45RA- CD27-. This chain connects TRBV29-1 to TRBJ2-7, with 7 nucleotides matching TRBD2. The TCR sequence derives from a human donor in good health. CDR3 amino acids: CSVVRAGLREQYF. For the CDR3, the DNA is TGCAGCGTTGTCCGAGCGGGACTTCGCGAGCAGTACTTC.